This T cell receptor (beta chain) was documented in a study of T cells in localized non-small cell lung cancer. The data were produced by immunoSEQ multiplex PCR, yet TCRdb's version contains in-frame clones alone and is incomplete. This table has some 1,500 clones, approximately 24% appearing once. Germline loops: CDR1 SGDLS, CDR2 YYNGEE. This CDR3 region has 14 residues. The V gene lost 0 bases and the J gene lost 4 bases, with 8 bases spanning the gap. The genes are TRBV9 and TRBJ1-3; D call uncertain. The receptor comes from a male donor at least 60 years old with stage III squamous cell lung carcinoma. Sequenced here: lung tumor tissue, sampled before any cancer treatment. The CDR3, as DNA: TGTGCCAGCAGCGTAGCTCTCACGGGAAACACCATATATTTT. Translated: CASSVALTGNTIYF.